This record covers a single T cell receptor beta chain. The antigen is undetermined. The sample comes from a study of identical twins. General study results and limits: Weaker excess twin sharing was observed in beta out-of-frame sequences.

The germline gives CDR1 DFQATT, CDR2 SNEGSKA (reference sequence). This CDR3 comprises 13 residues. V was clipped by 6 bases and J by 5 bases; unmatched bases: 7. With template switching, a universal primer site was added, and the cDNA carried unique molecular identifiers. TCRdb re-derived calls from the 5' RACE reads in MiXCR, one entry per CDR3 protein. The sample lists some 440,000 distinct CDR3 sequences, 20% to 25% occurring once. These records were also assigned to another study, of T cells expressing NK-cell markers. From that study: Obtained from sorted CD3+CD56+NKG2C+, CD3+CD56+NKG2C- and CD3+CD56-NKG2C+ T cells were the TCR beta repertoires. Each of 6 or 7 donors carried dominant NKG2C+ clonotypes accounting for roughly 1.0-7.0% of CD8+ T cells.

The receptor's source is a woman aged 18-29 years in good health. The rearrangement links TRBV20-1 to TRBJ2-3, with 8 bases fitting TRBD2. Sequencing was performed on CD4+ T cells sorted from blood. For the CDR3, the DNA is TGCAGTGCGATAGCGGGATGGGGAGATACGCAGTATTTT. Its translation: CSAIAGWGDTQYF.